One and the same sample provided the 5 T cell receptor beta chains below, sequenced in a study of T-cell reconstitution after alpha-beta-depleted transplantation in children. The authors prepared the TCRbeta library with unique molecular identifiers. One entry per CDR3 protein, called by TCRdb with MiXCR from the PCR reads. The table includes 670,000 or so distinct CDR3 sequences, around 13% detected once. Here the sequenced sample was PBMCs, taken before TCRalphabeta/CD19-depleted stem cell transplant. Every receptor here comes from a girl aged 2 to 9 with congenital amegakaryocytic thrombocytopenia, due to receive a stem cell transplant.

The chain couples TRBV7-3 to TRBJ2-3; D may be TRBD1 or TRBD2 (6 bases each). Germline V gives CDR1 SGHTA, CDR2 FQGTGA. Trimming stripped 6 bases from V and 5 bases from J, with 27 bases between. This CDR3 contains 18 residues. CDR3 bases: TGTGCCAGCAGTTCTCCACTCAAGGGGGGTCCAGCGGAAGATACGCAGTATTTT. This translates into CASSSPLKGGPAEDTQYF. The full variable domain, its missing parts supplied by reference TRBV7-3 and TRBJ2-3, is GAGVSQTPSNKVTEKGKYVELRCDPISGHTALYWYRQSLGQGPEFLIYFQGTGAADDSGLPNDRFFAVRPEGSVSTLKIQRTERGDSAVYLCASSSPLKGGPAEDTQYFGPGTRLTVL.

This clonotype occurred many times. V and J are TRBV6-5 and TRBJ2-3; D gene uncertain. Trimming took 0 bases from V and 4 from J, leaving 14 bases between them. The CDR3 totals 16 residues. Germline CDR1 is MNHEY and CDR2 is SVGAGI. The CDR3 here is CASSYSARTPPDTQYF. In nucleotides, the CDR3 is TGTGCCAGCAGTTACTCGGCAAGAACACCCCCAGATACGCAGTATTTT.

Ten or more counts support this clonotype. The chain has TRBV10-3 and TRBJ2-1; D remains unclear. The V gene lost 3 bases and the J gene lost 6 bases, with 18 bases spanning the gap. CDR1 and CDR2 (germline): ENHRY, SYGVKD. This CDR3 has 16 amino acids. The chain's CDR3 is CAISEVKASIGNEQFF. CDR3 DNA: TGTGCCATCAGTGAAGTCAAGGCGAGTATTGGCAATGAGCAGTTCTTC.

The rearrangement links TRBV28 to TRBJ2-1; D may be TRBD1 (5 bases). This CDR3 has 15 residues. Germline lookup yields CDR1 MDHEN and CDR2 SYDVKM. V lost 2 bases to trimming and J lost 6 bases, with 14 bases between them. This CDR3 reads CASSLPATVRNEQFF. The CDR3 nucleotides are TGTGCCAGCAGTTTACCAGCGACAGTCCGCAATGAGCAGTTCTTC.

This clonotype was seen more than once but under ten times. V and J are TRBV20-1 and TRBJ2-7, with TRBD1 matching 9 bases. Trimming cost V 0 bases and J 2 bases; bases outside gene matches: 8. The length of the CDR3 is 16 residues. Germline values: CDR1 DFQATT, CDR2 SNEGSKA (reference sequence). DNA for the CDR3: TGCAGTGCTAGAGACCCGGGACAGGGAACCCCCTACGAGCAGTACTTC. It yields the protein CSARDPGQGTPYEQYF.